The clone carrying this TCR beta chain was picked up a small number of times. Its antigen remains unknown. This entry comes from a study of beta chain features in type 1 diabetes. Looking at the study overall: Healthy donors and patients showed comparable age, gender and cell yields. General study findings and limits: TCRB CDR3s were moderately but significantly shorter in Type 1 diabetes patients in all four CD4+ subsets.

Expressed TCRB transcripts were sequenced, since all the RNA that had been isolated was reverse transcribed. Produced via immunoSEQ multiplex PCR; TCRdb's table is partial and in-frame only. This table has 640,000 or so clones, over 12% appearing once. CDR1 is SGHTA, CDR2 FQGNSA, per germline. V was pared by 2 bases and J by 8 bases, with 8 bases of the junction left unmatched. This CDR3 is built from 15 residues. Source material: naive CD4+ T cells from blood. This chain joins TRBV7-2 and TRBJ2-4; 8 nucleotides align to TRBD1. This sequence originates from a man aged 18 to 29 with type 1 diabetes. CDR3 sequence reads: CASSLSGQGFHIQYF. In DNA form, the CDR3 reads TGTGCCAGCAGCTTAAGCGGACAGGGTTTTCACATTCAGTACTTC.